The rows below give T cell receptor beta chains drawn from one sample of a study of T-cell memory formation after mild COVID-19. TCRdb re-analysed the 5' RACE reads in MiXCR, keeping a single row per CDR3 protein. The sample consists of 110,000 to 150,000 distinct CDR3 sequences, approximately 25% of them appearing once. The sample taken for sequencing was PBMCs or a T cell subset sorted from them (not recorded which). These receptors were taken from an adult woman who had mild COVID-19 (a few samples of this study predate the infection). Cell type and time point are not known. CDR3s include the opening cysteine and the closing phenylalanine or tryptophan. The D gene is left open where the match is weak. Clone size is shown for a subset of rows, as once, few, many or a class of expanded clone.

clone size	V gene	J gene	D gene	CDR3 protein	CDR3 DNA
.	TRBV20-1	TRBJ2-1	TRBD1	CSARDLTGDYNEQFF	TGCAGTGCTAGAGACCTCACAGGGGATTACAATGAGCAGTTCTTC
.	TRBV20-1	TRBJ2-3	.	CSARFDGVRTDTQYF	TGCAGTGCTAGGTTCGACGGAGTACGCACAGATACGCAGTATTTT
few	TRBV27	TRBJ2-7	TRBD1	CASSPGQVSYEQYF	TGTGCCAGCAGCCCCGGACAGGTCTCCTACGAGCAGTACTTC
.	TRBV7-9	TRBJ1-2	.	CASSFDIRLTNGYTF	TGTGCCAGCAGCTTTGACATTCGGCTTACCAATGGCTACACCTTC
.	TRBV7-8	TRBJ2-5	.	CASMGRGDGLETQYF	TGTGCCAGCATGGGGCGTGGGGACGGCCTTGAAACCCAGTACTTC
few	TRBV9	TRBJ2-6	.	CASSVLSGANVLTF	TGTGCCAGCAGCGTACTCTCTGGGGCCAACGTCCTGACTTTC
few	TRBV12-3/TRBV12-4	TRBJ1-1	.	CASSQSSGSTEAFF	TGTGCCAGCAGCCAATCGTCCGGGAGCACTGAAGCTTTCTTT
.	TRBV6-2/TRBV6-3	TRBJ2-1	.	CASSYSAVSSYNEQFF	TGTGCCAGCAGTTACTCGGCAGTGAGCTCCTACAATGAGCAGTTCTTC
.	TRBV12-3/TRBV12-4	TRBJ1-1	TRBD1	CASSRPTGVPGNTEAFF	TGTGCCAGCAGTCGGCCGACAGGGGTTCCAGGGAACACTGAAGCTTTCTTT
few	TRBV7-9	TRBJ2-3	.	CASGGTSRTPDTQYF	TGTGCCAGTGGGGGTACGAGTCGGACCCCAGATACGCAGTATTTT
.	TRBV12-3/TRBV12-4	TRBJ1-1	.	CASSLVGATFF	TGTGCCAGCAGTTTAGTTGGGGCGACTTTCTTT
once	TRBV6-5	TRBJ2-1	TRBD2	CASTLLPTGLAAYNEQFF	TGTGCCAGCACTCTATTGCCCACGGGACTAGCGGCCTACAATGAGCAGTTCTTC
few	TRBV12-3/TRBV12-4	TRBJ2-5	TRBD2	CASSPEASGGETQYF	TGTGCCAGCAGTCCGGAGGCTAGCGGGGGAGAGACCCAGTACTTC
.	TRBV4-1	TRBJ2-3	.	CASSHPGEGGTDTQYF	TGCGCCAGCAGCCACCCGGGGGAGGGGGGCACAGATACGCAGTATTTT
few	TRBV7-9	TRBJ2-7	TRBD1	CASSLPPGQGLLSYEQYF	TGTGCCAGCAGCTTACCCCCGGGACAGGGCCTCCTCTCCTACGAGCAGTACTTC
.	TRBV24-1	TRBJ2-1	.	CATSDLPPTFGQNNEQFF	TGTGCCACCAGTGATTTGCCACCAACCTTCGGACAGAACAATGAGCAGTTCTTC
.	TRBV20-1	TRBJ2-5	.	CSARRRWEETQYF	TGCAGTGCTAGACGGCGGTGGGAAGAGACCCAGTACTTC
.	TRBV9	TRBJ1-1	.	CASSKMTGLNTEAFF	TGTGCCAGCAGCAAGATGACCGGCTTGAACACTGAAGCTTTCTTT
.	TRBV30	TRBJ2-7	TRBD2	CAWTQVAGGYEQYF	TGTGCCTGGACACAGGTAGCGGGGGGGTACGAGCAGTACTTC
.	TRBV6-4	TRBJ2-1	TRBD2	CASSDTSGEGNEQFF	TGTGCCAGCAGTGATACTAGCGGGGAAGGGAATGAGCAGTTCTTC
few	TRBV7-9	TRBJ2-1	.	CASSLGFPEQFF	TGTGCCAGCAGCCTCGGATTTCCTGAGCAGTTCTTC
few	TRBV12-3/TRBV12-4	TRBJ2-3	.	CASTSGQLLTDTQYF	TGTGCCAGCACCTCGGGGCAACTACTCACAGATACGCAGTATTTT
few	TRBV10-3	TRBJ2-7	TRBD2	CAISEPAGGPYEQYF	TGTGCCATCAGTGAACCAGCGGGAGGGCCTTACGAGCAGTACTTC
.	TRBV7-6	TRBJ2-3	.	CASSLAREQLSAQYF	TGTGCCAGCAGCTTAGCGAGAGAGCAGCTTTCTGCCCAATATTTT
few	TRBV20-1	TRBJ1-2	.	CSARENPRGIDGYTF	TGCAGTGCTAGAGAGAACCCCAGGGGAATCGATGGCTACACCTTC
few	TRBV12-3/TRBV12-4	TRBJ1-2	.	CASSPTGAAGYGYTF	TGTGCCAGCAGTCCAACGGGGGCCGCTGGCTATGGCTACACCTTC
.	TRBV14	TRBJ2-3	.	CASSQGFGTDTQYF	TGTGCCAGCAGCCAAGGCTTTGGCACAGATACGCAGTATTTT
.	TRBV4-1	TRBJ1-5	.	CASSQGGGDNQPQHF	TGCGCCAGCAGCCAAGGGGGAGGGGACAATCAGCCCCAGCATTTT
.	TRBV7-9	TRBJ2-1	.	CASSSGLDNEQFF	TGTGCCAGCAGCTCAGGACTGGACAATGAGCAGTTCTTC